This TCR beta chain is drawn from a study of T cell responses to AZD1222 COVID-19 vaccine. Study conclusions and caveats: Researchers took repertoire samples only after the peak T cell response had come. There were mostly white British donors and more females than males, and clonal diversity was possibly underestimated. Unmutated variant regions are reportedly the target of nearly half of TCRs that are spike-specific.

Germline assignment: CDR1 SGDLS and CDR2 YYNGEE. The CDR3 runs to 14 residues. Trimming took off 4 bases at V and 7 bases at J, with 17 bases between the two ends. About this clone itself: Its target is not known.

Sequencing was performed with immunoSEQ multiplex PCR; in TCRdb, only in-frame clones are kept and a portion is missing. Found here are 150,000 to 200,000 clones, just over 90% of them singletons; the top ten hold 3.6%. The clonotype was recovered from an adult who received the MenACWY meningococcal vaccine as a control. V and J are TRBV9 and TRBJ1-2, with D possibly matching TRBD1 (5 bases). The material was peripheral blood, obtained 28 days after the second dose of the MenACWY control vaccine. The CDR3: CASSPLGAVSGYTF. The CDR3 DNA reads as TGTGCCAGCAGCCCTCTAGGGGCGGTAAGTGGCTACACCTTC.